This is a list of T cell receptor beta chains from one sample in a study of patients and donors after allogeneic stem cell transplantation. Via MiXCR, TCRdb re-called the RT-PCR reads, giving one row per CDR3 protein. The sample yields roughly 940,000 distinct CDR3 sequences, 18% seen once. The sequenced sample consisted of blood, either unsorted or a sorted T cell fraction (not recorded which). The receptor source for this set is a human donor who was either an allogeneic HSCT recipient or a stem cell or donor lymphocyte infusion donor (not recorded which). It is not recorded whose cells these are; they may come from a transplant donor. Both conserved end residues are part of each CDR3. D genes are given only for firm matches. Rows give clone size only sometimes, using once, few, many, or a class for an expanded clone.

J	V	D	size	DNA	CDR3
TRBJ2-1	TRBV20-1	.	.	TGCAGTGCCCGCGGGACCCTATCCTACAATGAGCAGTTCTTC	CSARGTLSYNEQFF
TRBJ2-4	TRBV7-2	TRBD2	few	TGTGCCAGCAGCAGTAGCGGGGGGGACATTCAGTACTTC	CASSSSGGDIQYF
TRBJ2-7	TRBV13	TRBD2	.	TGTGCCAGCAGACCTCCGGGACTAAGCTCCTACGAGCAGTACTTC	CASRPPGLSSYEQYF
TRBJ1-2	TRBV29-1	.	few	TGCAGCGGGGCTGGGGGGCATGGCTACACCTTC	CSGAGGHGYTF
TRBJ2-1	TRBV6-2/TRBV6-3	.	.	TGTGCCAGCAGTTACGGGGGATTGAGAGCTAGCTCCTACAATGAGCAGTTCTTC	CASSYGGLRASSYNEQFF
TRBJ1-2	TRBV25-1	.	few	TGTGCCACCCAATCCGGGGCGGCTGGCTACACCTTC	CATQSGAAGYTF
TRBJ2-3	TRBV4-3	.	few	TGCGCCAGCAGCCCCGGAGGGGCAGGGGTAACAGATACGCAGTATTTT	CASSPGGAGVTDTQYF
TRBJ2-7	TRBV30	TRBD1	.	TGTGCCTGTATTACGGGACAGGGTGTCCACGAGCAGTACTTC	CACITGQGVHEQYF
TRBJ1-6	TRBV12-3/TRBV12-4	TRBD1	many	TGTGCCAGCAACTCCCTCAGGGGGCCCGATAATTCACCCCTCCACTTT	CASNSLRGPDNSPLHF
TRBJ2-1	TRBV7-8	TRBD2	few	TGTGCCAGCAGCTGGCGGGAGCGCAATGAGCAGTTCTTC	CASSWRERNEQFF
TRBJ2-5	TRBV20-1	TRBD2	few	TGCAGTGCTAGAGTAGGGACTAGCGGTCCCCAAGAGACCCAGTACTTC	CSARVGTSGPQETQYF
TRBJ2-5	TRBV6-1	TRBD2	few	TGTGCCAGCAGTAGCGGGAGCTACCAAGAGACCCAGTACTTC	CASSSGSYQETQYF
TRBJ2-3	TRBV10-3	.	.	TGTGCCATCAGGTCAGGGGCAGGACCAGATACGCAGTATTTT	CAIRSGAGPDTQYF
TRBJ2-7	TRBV20-1	.	.	TGCAGTGCTAGTTCCGGTTACATATACGAGCAGTACTTC	CSASSGYIYEQYF
TRBJ2-1	TRBV7-2	.	.	TGTGCCAGCACCATACGAGGACAGCCGTGGAATGAGCAGTTCTTC	CASTIRGQPWNEQFF
TRBJ2-2	TRBV12-3/TRBV12-4	.	many	TGTGCCAGCAGTTCCGGATTAAACACCGGGGAGCTGTTTTTT	CASSSGLNTGELFF
TRBJ2-1	TRBV7-9	TRBD2	few	TGTGCCAGCAGCTCGGAACCGAACGGACTAGCTATCAATGAGCAGTTCTTC	CASSSEPNGLAINEQFF
TRBJ2-3	TRBV20-1	.	.	TGCAGTGCTAGAGATACTAAAACAGATACGCAGTATTTT	CSARDTKTDTQYF
TRBJ1-1	TRBV6-5	.	.	TGTGCCAGCAGTTACAAACGCACGGGGGAAGCTTTCTTT	CASSYKRTGEAFF
TRBJ2-2	TRBV10-3	.	.	TGTGCCATCAGTTTGGTCGTGGGGGAGCTGTTTTTT	CAISLVVGELFF